Following are 27 T cell receptor beta chains from one sample sequenced in a study of cytomegalovirus exposure and HLA in healthy donors (dated by TCRdb to between 2016 and 2019). Library preparation used the immunoSEQ multiplex PCR assay. The multiplex PCR relied on a mix of 60 forward primers for TCR Vbeta segments and 13 reverse primers for TCR Jbeta segments. TCRdb provides this immuneACCESS table in a form limited to in-frame rearrangements. Some clones are lacking; in checked studies, under half of them reflect an unresolved V gene, and why the rest are absent is not known. The sample table shows about 180,000 clones, and around four fifths are seen once. Roughly 1.5% of the sample goes to the ten largest clones. Specimen: PBMCs. The receptors were sampled from a man younger than 30 in good health and CMV-seronegative.

The J gene is TRBJ1-5, the V gene TRBV27; 8 nucleotides match TRBD1. The CDR3 totals 14 residues. CDR1 is MNHEY, CDR2 SMNVEV, per germline (reference sequence). J was trimmed by 2 bases and V by 6 bases; bases with no gene match: 3. The CDR3 protein is CASSPGQGNQPQHF. The CDR3 DNA sequence: TGTGCCAGCAGCCCGGGACAGGGCAATCAGCCCCAGCATTTT.

The CDR3 DNA reads TGTGCCAGCAGCTTAGAAGACGGGGGGCTAGCGGGCGCAGATACGCAGTATTTT. This sequence encodes CASSLEDGGLAGADTQYF. The V call is TRBV13, the J call TRBJ2-3, with 8 bases fitting TRBD2. With V trimmed by 1 base and J by 4 bases, 13 bases remained unmatched. This CDR3 comprises 18 residues. Looked up from germline, CDR1 is PRHDT and CDR2 is FYEKMQ (reference sequence).

The chain is built from TRBV7-9 and TRBJ2-1, with 11 bases matching TRBD2. With 5 bases clipped from V and 5 bases from J, the junction kept 8 bases outside the gene matches. The CDR3 covers 16 residues. Germline CDR1 reads SEHNR; CDR2 reads FQNEAQ (reference sequence). CDR3 protein: CASSPRLAGMNNEQFF. CDR3 sequence (DNA): TGTGCCAGCAGCCCCAGACTAGCGGGAATGAACAATGAGCAGTTCTTC.

The rearrangement links TRBV2 to TRBJ2-1, with a weak D call TRBD2 (5 bases). The CDR3 totals 15 residues. The ends were cut back, 8 bases at V and 4 bases at J, with 18 bases in the middle. Germline lookup yields CDR1 SNHLY and CDR2 FYNNEI. Written as DNA, the CDR3 is TGTGCCAGCGGTCGGGAATTACAGAGGTACAATGAGCAGTTCTTC. It yields the protein CASGRELQRYNEQFF.

This clone was detected once. The chain recombines TRBV9 with TRBJ2-7; 8 bases are shared with TRBD2. This CDR3 spans 15 amino acids. J was trimmed by 2 bases and V by 3 bases; bases with no gene match: 7. Germline V gene sequence: CDR1 SGDLS, CDR2 YYNGEE. The CDR3 DNA reads as TGTGCCAGCAGCGCTGGACTAGCTGATGCCTACGAGCAGTACTTC. This encodes CASSAGLADAYEQYF.

V is TRBV4-1 and J is TRBJ2-3; D gene ambiguous. CDR1 and CDR2 from the germline V gene are MGHRA and YSYEKL. V lost 0 bases and J 2 bases, leaving 12 bases between the germline ends. The CDR3 totals 16 residues. The CDR3 sequence: CASSQEFHSTTDTQYF. CDR3 nucleotide sequence: TGCGCCAGCAGCCAAGAGTTCCACTCCACCACAGATACGCAGTATTTT.

This clone has only a few counts. The chain combines TRBV7-2 with TRBJ2-5; D might be TRBD2 (6 bases). From germline, CDR1 is SGHTA and CDR2 FQGNSA. Trimming left V 1 base short and J 2 bases short, with 17 bases between. The CDR3 is 17 residues long. This CDR3 reads CASSLVLRSGPQETQYF. The CDR3 DNA is TGTGCCAGCAGCTTAGTCCTGCGGAGCGGGCCTCAAGAGACCCAGTACTTC. The full variable domain, completed using reference TRBV7-2 and TRBJ2-5, is GAGVSQSPSNKVTEKGKDVELRCDPISGHTALYWYRQSLGQGLEFLIYFQGNSAPDKSGLPSDRFSAERTGGSVSTLTIQRTQQEDSAVYLCASSLVLRSGPQETQYFGPGTRLLVL.

This rearrangement joins TRBV5-1 to TRBJ2-1, with D maybe TRBD1 (5 bases). The CDR3 covers 14 residues. Trimming pared 1 base from V and 8 bases from J, leaving 13 bases between. Germline assignment: CDR1 SGHRS and CDR2 YFSETQ. This CDR3 is CASSLWGRVHEQFF. CDR3 DNA: TGCGCCAGCAGCTTGTGGGGCAGGGTACATGAGCAGTTCTTC.

This sequence joins TRBV7-9 and TRBJ2-1; 8 bases fit TRBD2. CDR1 and CDR2 (germline): SEHNR, FQNEAQ (reference sequence). V lost 4 bases, J lost 6 bases, and 5 bases stayed unmatched. This CDR3 spans 14 amino acids. The CDR3 DNA reads TGTGCCAGCAGCTCCGGGACTAGTCGCAATGAGCAGTTCTTC. Encoded protein: CASSSGTSRNEQFF. Looking up the rest from reference TRBV7-9 and TRBJ2-1 gives the full variable domain: DTGVSQNPRHKITKRGQNVTFRCDPISEHNRLYWYRQTLGQGPEFLTYFQNEAQLEKSRLLSDRFSAERPKGSFSTLEIQRTEQGDSAMYLCASSSGTSRNEQFFGPGTRLTVL.

The chain links TRBV2 to TRBJ1-2; 8 nucleotides align to TRBD1. CDR1 SNHLY and CDR2 FYNNEI come from the germline V gene. Germline trimming cut 6 bases from V and 2 bases from J; bases unmatched to any gene: 8. This CDR3 comprises 15 residues. The CDR3 DNA reads TGTGCCAGCAGAAATGGACAGGGACCCAACTATGGCTACACCTTC. The encoded protein is CASRNGQGPNYGYTF.

This chain uses TRBV6-5 with TRBJ2-5; D might be TRBD1 (6 bases). Germline lookup yields CDR1 MNHEY and CDR2 SVGAGI. This CDR3 contains 15 residues. Trimming took off 6 bases at V and 9 bases at J, with 23 bases between the two ends. In DNA form, the CDR3 reads TGTGCCAGCAGGCCCGGACAGTACTCCAAGAGTGCCCAGTACTTC. This gives the protein CASRPGQYSKSAQYF.

A few counts support this clone. This chain joins TRBV30 and TRBJ1-2; 12 bases line up with TRBD1. The CDR3 contains 14 residues. Germline lookup yields CDR1 GTSNPN and CDR2 SVGIG (reference sequence). The junction had 8 bases not matched to a gene; V was cut back by 8 bases and J by 4 bases. The CDR3 DNA reads TGTGCCGGGGACAGGGGGCGAAATCTCTATGGCTACACCTTC. It yields the protein CAGDRGRNLYGYTF.

The chain is built from TRBV15 and TRBJ2-4; 10 bases align to TRBD2. Germline trimming cut 1 base from V and 8 bases from J; bases unmatched to any gene: 8. The CDR3 consists of 16 residues. Germline values: CDR1 LNHNV, CDR2 YYDKDF (reference sequence). CDR3 nucleotides: TGTGCCACCAGCAGAGTAAGCCTAGCGGGGGCTGACATTCAGTACTTC. It codes for CATSRVSLAGADIQYF.

The CDR3 is CASSPWTAKGDGYTF. CDR3 DNA sequence: TGTGCCAGCAGTCCCTGGACAGCAAAAGGTGATGGCTACACCTTC. The chain links TRBV27 to TRBJ1-2; a weak D match, TRBD1 (6 bases). From germline, CDR1 is MNHEY and CDR2 SMNVEV (reference sequence). The CDR3 covers 15 residues. The ends were cut back, 5 bases at V and 6 bases at J, with 19 bases in the middle.

There are a few counts of this clone. This chain joins TRBV15 and TRBJ1-5, with D possibly matching TRBD1 (6 bases). V was clipped by 2 bases and J by 4 bases, with 6 bases between them. The germline V gene has CDR1 LNHNV and CDR2 YYDKDF (reference sequence). The CDR3 consists of 13 residues. CDR3 amino acids: CATSRQGNQPQHF. CDR3 coding DNA: TGTGCCACCAGCAGACAGGGGAATCAGCCCCAGCATTTT.

V usage is TRBV19 and J usage is TRBJ2-5; 7 positions agree with TRBD1. This CDR3 is built from 21 residues. Germline-derived CDR1 and CDR2 are LNHDA and SQIVND (reference sequence). V trimming: 5 bases; J trimming: 3 bases; junction bases outside the gene matches: 27. The CDR3 is CASSVRLQGTFPYAQKETQYF. Here the CDR3 DNA reads TGTGCCAGTAGTGTCCGCCTACAGGGGACCTTTCCCTACGCGCAAAAAGAGACCCAGTACTTC.

This clone was recorded only once. The chain uses TRBV25-1 and TRBJ2-7, with 9 bases identical to TRBD1. The CDR3 has 16 residues. The J segment lost 2 bases and the V segment lost 2 bases, leaving 7 bases of the junction unmatched. CDR1 is MGHDK, CDR2 SYGVNS, per germline. The CDR3 here is CASSEKGQGGPYEQYF. Here the CDR3 DNA reads TGTGCCAGCAGTGAAAAGGGACAGGGAGGCCCCTACGAGCAGTACTTC.

This clone appeared a single time. V usage is TRBV9 and J usage is TRBJ2-3; 11 bases fit TRBD1. Germline values: CDR1 SGDLS, CDR2 YYNGEE. The CDR3 spans 18 residues. The V and J ends lost 4 bases and 2 bases, in that order; junction bases with no gene match: 12. The CDR3 region is CASSTGQGALFSTDTQYF. DNA for the CDR3: TGTGCCAGCAGCACCGGACAGGGGGCTTTATTTTCCACAGATACGCAGTATTTT.

The J gene is TRBJ2-1, the V gene TRBV4-3, with D perhaps matching TRBD1 (5 bases). Germline V CDR1 and CDR2: LGHNA, YSLEER. The CDR3 spans 15 residues. V was clipped by 4 bases and J by 4 bases, with 14 bases between them. The CDR3 DNA follows: TGCGCCAGCAGCCCCGCCCCACAGGCATACAATGAGCAGTTCTTC. Amino acid sequence: CASSPAPQAYNEQFF.

The chain links TRBV4-1 to TRBJ2-7; weak D call: TRBD1 (5 bases). Per the germline V gene, CDR1 is MGHRA and CDR2 is YSYEKL. The CDR3 covers 14 residues. Trimming left V 3 bases short and J 0 bases short, with 9 bases between. The CDR3 region is CASSHGHPSYEQYF. The CDR3 nucleotides are TGCGCCAGCAGCCATGGACACCCCTCCTACGAGCAGTACTTC.

This chain links TRBV5-1 with TRBJ2-3, with 8 bases aligning to TRBD2. This CDR3 is 14 amino acids long. The V gene end was trimmed by 2 bases and the J gene end by 3 bases; junction bases not matched to a gene: 2. CDR1 SGHRS and CDR2 YFSETQ come from the germline V gene. The CDR3 here is CASSFRGGTDTQYF. CDR3 coding DNA: TGCGCCAGCAGCTTCCGGGGGGGTACAGATACGCAGTATTTT.

CDR3 DNA sequence: TGTGCCAGCAGCAAATCTTGGAATGGCGGGGGGGGCCCCCAAGAGACCCAGTACTTC. As protein: CASSKSWNGGGGPQETQYF. This sequence joins TRBV21-1 and TRBJ2-5; the D call of TRBD2 is as the table states it, not checked on the DNA. TRBV21-1 is flagged as a pseudogene. CDR3 length: 19 residues.

CDR3 protein: CASRRGLAGITSTDTQYF. The CDR3 DNA reads as TGCGCCAGCAGGCGGGGACTAGCGGGGATCACTAGCACAGATACGCAGTATTTT. This chain uses TRBV5-1 with TRBJ2-3; 13 nucleotides line up with TRBD2. This CDR3 has 18 residues. Germline V lookup: CDR1 SGHRS, CDR2 YFSETQ. After removal of 5 bases from V and 0 bases from J, the junction contained 9 bases not matched to a gene.

The chain joins TRBV10-3 to TRBJ1-2; 8 bases map to TRBD1. V lost 5 bases and J lost 8; bases outside the gene matches: 10. Germline V gene data show CDR1 as ENHRY and CDR2 as SYGVKD. The CDR3 runs to 14 residues. The CDR3 bases are TGTGCCATCAGTTCACGACAGGGGACAACGGGCTACACCTTC. The encoded protein is CAISSRQGTTGYTF.

The chain is built from TRBV7-9 and TRBJ1-1; 11 positions agree with TRBD1. Germline V lookup: CDR1 SEHNR, CDR2 FQNEAQ (reference sequence). The CDR3 has 15 residues. V trimming: 4 bases; J trimming: 2 bases; junction bases outside the gene matches: 3. CDR3 bases: TGTGCCAGCAGCTCCGGACAGGGGGCTAACACTGAAGCTTTCTTT. It codes for CASSSGQGANTEAFF.

This rearrangement joins TRBV27 to TRBJ2-1, with 13 positions matching TRBD2. The V and J ends lost 10 bases and 4 bases, in that order; junction bases with no gene match: 4. The germline V gene encodes CDR1 MNHEY and CDR2 SMNVEV (reference sequence). The CDR3 is 14 residues long. The CDR3 here is CATATSGRYNEQFF. Written as DNA, the CDR3 is TGTGCCACCGCGACTAGCGGGAGGTACAATGAGCAGTTCTTC.

This clone was seen more than once but under ten times. The chain is built from TRBV2 and TRBJ2-5, with 8 bases aligning to TRBD2. Trimming cost V 6 bases and J 4 bases; bases outside gene matches: 4. CDR3 length equals 13 residues. Per the germline V gene, CDR1 is SNHLY and CDR2 is FYNNEI. DNA of the CDR3: TGTGCCAGCAGGGGAGCGGGGGCAGAGACCCAGTACTTC. It is translated as CASRGAGAETQYF.